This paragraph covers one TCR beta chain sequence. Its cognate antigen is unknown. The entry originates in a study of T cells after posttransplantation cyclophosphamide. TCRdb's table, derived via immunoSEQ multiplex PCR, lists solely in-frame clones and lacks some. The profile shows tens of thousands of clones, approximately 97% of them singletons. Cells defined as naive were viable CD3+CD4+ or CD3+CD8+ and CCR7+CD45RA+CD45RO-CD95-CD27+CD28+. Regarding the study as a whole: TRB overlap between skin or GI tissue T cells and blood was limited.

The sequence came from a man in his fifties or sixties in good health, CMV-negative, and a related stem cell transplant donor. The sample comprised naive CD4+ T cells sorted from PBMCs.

CDR3 coding DNA: TGTGCCAGCAGCGGGGACAGGGCGGAGACCCAGTACTTC. This codes for CASSGDRAETQYF. J is TRBJ2-5 and V is TRBV7-3; TRBD1 matches 9 bases. CDR3 length equals 13 residues. CDR1 and CDR2 (germline): SGHTA, FQGTGA. V trimming: 5 bases; J trimming: 5 bases; junction bases outside the gene matches: 3.